A single sample is the source of the 16 T cell receptor beta chains below, sequenced in a study of post-analysis software for immune sequencing data. For these receptors, no antigen is known. TCR beta cDNA libraries had unique molecular identifiers. From the PCR reads, TCRdb called clonotypes with MiXCR, one entry per CDR3 protein. Of hundreds of thousands of distinct CDR3 sequences in the sample, 25% to 30% were seen once. Study conclusions and caveats: A handful of TRBV segments were significantly more frequent in patients than in controls. TRBV5-6, TRBV5-1 and TRBV20-1 were among these segments.

Sequenced: blood. The receptors originated from a girl between 10 and 17 years old with multiple sclerosis.

This CDR3 is CASSQIGLAVGANVLTF. CDR3 in DNA: TGTGCCAGCAGCCAAATCGGACTAGCGGTGGGGGCCAACGTCCTGACTTTC. The chain has TRBV3-1 and TRBJ2-6, with 10 bases identical to TRBD2. CDR3 length equals 17 residues. Per germline, CDR1 LGHDT and CDR2 YNNKEL (reference sequence). J gave up 4 bases and V 2 bases, and 5 bases lay outside the gene matches.

CDR3 residues: CASSLVGGGGQIRGDTQYF. CDR3 bases: TGTGCCAGCAGCTTAGTAGGAGGGGGGGGCCAAATCCGGGGAGATACGCAGTATTTT. The rearrangement links TRBV7-8 to TRBJ2-3, with a possible D match to TRBD2 (7 bases). V gave up 1 base and J gave up 5 bases, with 25 bases separating them. Germline CDR1 reads SGHVS; CDR2 reads FQNEAQ. The CDR3 runs 19 residues.

The V and J genes are TRBV20-1 and TRBJ2-5; 10 bases match TRBD1. Germline assignment: CDR1 DFQATT and CDR2 SNEGSKA (reference sequence). The J segment lost 5 bases and the V segment lost 0 bases, leaving 6 bases of the junction unmatched. This CDR3 spans 15 amino acids. CDR3 DNA: TGCAGTGCTAGAGATCTCGACAGGGGGCGGGAGACCCAGTACTTC. Translation: CSARDLDRGRETQYF.

This clonotype was observed a handful of times. The chain employs TRBV7-9 and TRBJ1-2, with D unclear. Germline V gene lookup returns CDR1 SEHNR and CDR2 FQNEAQ (reference sequence). Trimming stripped 5 bases from V and 3 bases from J, with 13 bases between. The CDR3 loop spans 14 amino acids. DNA for the CDR3: TGTGCCAGCAGCCCGGGAGGCCGCGACTATGGCTACACCTTC. Translated: CASSPGGRDYGYTF.

Here the CDR3 DNA reads TGTGCCAGCAGCTTAGATGGGGCGCCTAGCGGGGGGCACACAGATACGCAGTATTTT. This gives the protein CASSLDGAPSGGHTDTQYF. V gene TRBV11-3 combines with J gene TRBJ2-3; 11 bases match TRBD2. Germline V gene sequence: CDR1 SGHNT, CDR2 YENEEA. V dropped 0 bases and J dropped 2; count of bases not matched to a gene: 10. The CDR3 extends over 19 amino acids.

There are many counts of this clonotype. V gene TRBV20-1 combines with J gene TRBJ2-7; D not certain. The V gene lost 5 bases and the J gene lost 1 base, with 6 bases spanning the gap. Per germline, CDR1 DFQATT and CDR2 SNEGSKA (reference sequence). The CDR3 totals 11 residues. The CDR3 region is CSARGSYEQYF. For the CDR3, the DNA is TGCAGTGCTCGCGGTTCCTACGAGCAGTACTTC.

Notes on this clonotype: Since a much larger clone is just one base distant, this may be a read error. V gene TRBV9 combines with J gene TRBJ1-5; possible D gene TRBD1, 5 bases. Germline loops: CDR1 SGDLS, CDR2 YYNGEE. The CDR3 runs to 14 residues. The DNA for the CDR3 is TGTGCCGGCAGCCCCAGGGCAGAGCAACAGCCCCAGCATTTT. It specifies CAGSPRAEQQPQHF.

This clonotype was seen ten or more times. The V call is TRBV29-1, the J call TRBJ2-1; a possible D gene is TRBD1 (5 bases). This CDR3 is 13 amino acids long. V lost 6 bases and J lost 2, with 11 bases in between. Germline V gives CDR1 SQVTM, CDR2 ANQGSEA. The CDR3, as DNA: TGCAGCGTGGCAGGCAGGGCCTACAATGAGCAGTTCTTC. Protein product: CSVAGRAYNEQFF.

The V and J genes are TRBV20-1 and TRBJ2-1, with 8 bases lining up with TRBD2. The CDR3 is 11 residues long. J lost 16 bases, V lost 2 bases, and 7 bases had no gene match. The V gene's germline CDR1 is DFQATT and CDR2 SNEGSKA (reference sequence). CDR3 DNA: TGCAGTGCTAGAACCGGGACTAGAGCCTTCTTC. Its protein product is CSARTGTRAFF.

This sequence joins TRBV29-1 and TRBJ1-6; 7 bases line up with TRBD1. The ends lost 6 bases at V and 12 bases at J; junction bases unmatched: 11. CDR1 is SQVTM and CDR2 is ANQGSEA in the germline V gene. The CDR3 spans 13 residues. DNA of the CDR3: TGCAGCGTCAGGGCAGGGGGGGATGAACCCCTCCACTTT. The encoded protein is CSVRAGGDEPLHF. Drawing the rest from reference TRBV29-1 and TRBJ1-6, the complete variable domain is SAVISQKPSRDICQRGTSLTIQCQVDSQVTMMFWYRQQPGQSLTLIATANQGSEATYESGFVIDKFPISRPNLTFSTLTVSNMSPEDSSIYLCSVRAGGDEPLHFGNGTRLTVT.

This clonotype appeared a few times. V is TRBV5-4 and J is TRBJ1-2; D unresolved. CDR1 and CDR2 (germline): SGHNT, YYREEE (reference sequence). The CDR3 extends over 14 amino acids. The V end was cut by 4 bases, the J end by 4 bases, with 14 bases between. CDR3 protein: CASSEHGRAYGYTF. The CDR3 DNA is TGTGCCAGCAGCGAGCACGGACGCGCCTATGGCTACACCTTC.

V and J are TRBV27 and TRBJ1-1; D uncertain. Germline CDR1 reads MNHEY; CDR2 reads SMNVEV (reference sequence). Trimming removed 0 bases at V and 1 base at J, with 12 bases between. CDR3 length equals 16 residues. This CDR3 reads CASSLSTRAANTEAFF. In nucleotides, the CDR3 is TGTGCCAGCAGTTTATCGACGAGGGCCGCGAACACTGAAGCTTTCTTT.

This clonotype was observed a few times. The V call is TRBV28, the J call TRBJ2-7; D may be TRBD1 (6 bases). The J call may be incorrect, as the DNA end agrees better with TRBJ2-5. The germline V gene has CDR1 MDHEN and CDR2 SYDVKM. This CDR3 region has 14 residues. CDR3 in amino acids: CASSFTGSGETQYF. In nucleotides, the CDR3 is TGTGCCAGCAGTTTCACAGGGTCCGGGGAGACCCAGTACTTC.

This clonotype was observed a handful of times. This chain connects TRBV20-1 to TRBJ2-1; D gene unclear. Germline assignment: CDR1 DFQATT and CDR2 SNEGSKA (reference sequence). V lost 6 bases and J lost 0, with 12 bases in between. The CDR3 extends over 14 amino acids. The chain's CDR3 is CSARIQSSYNEQFF. CDR3 in DNA: TGCAGTGCCCGGATTCAAAGCTCCTACAATGAGCAGTTCTTC.

The table lists this clonotype with a few counts. This chain links TRBV20-1 with TRBJ2-1, with 7 bases that match TRBD2. This CDR3 is built from 15 residues. After removal of 4 bases from V and 3 bases from J, the junction contained 9 bases not matched to a gene. The germline V gene has CDR1 DFQATT and CDR2 SNEGSKA (reference sequence). CDR3 nucleotides: TGCAGTGCTATGGGGGGGTCTAGAGGCTACAATGAGCAGTTCTTC. Translation gives CSAMGGSRGYNEQFF.

Turning to this clonotype: The junction departs from the called germline gene at one end, perhaps through a read error. This rearrangement joins TRBV18 to TRBJ2-3; 9 bases are shared with TRBD2. The CDR3 consists of 17 residues. Germline lookup yields CDR1 KGHSH and CDR2 LQKENI. In DNA form, the CDR3 reads TGTGCCAACTCACCCTCTAGCGGGGTCACTAGCACAGATACGCAGTATTTT. Its translation: CANSPSSGVTSTDTQYF. Supplemented by reference TRBV18 and TRBJ2-3, the full variable domain reads NAGVMQNPRHLVRRRGQEARLRCSPMKGHSHVYWYRQLPEEGLKFMVYLQKENIIDESGMPKERFSAEFPKEGPSILRIQQVVRGDSAAYFCANSPSSGVTSTDTQYFGPGTRLTVL.